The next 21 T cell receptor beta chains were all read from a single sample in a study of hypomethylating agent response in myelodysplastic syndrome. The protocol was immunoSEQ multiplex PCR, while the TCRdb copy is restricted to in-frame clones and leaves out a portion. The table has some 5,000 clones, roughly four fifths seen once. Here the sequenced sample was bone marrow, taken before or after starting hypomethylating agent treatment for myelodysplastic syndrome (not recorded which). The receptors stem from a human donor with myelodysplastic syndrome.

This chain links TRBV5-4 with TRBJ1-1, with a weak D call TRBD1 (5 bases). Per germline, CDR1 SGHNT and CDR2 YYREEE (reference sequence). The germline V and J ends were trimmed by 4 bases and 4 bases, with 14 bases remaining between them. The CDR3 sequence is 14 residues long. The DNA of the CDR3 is TGTGCCAGCAGCCGTTCTGGGAGGGGCACTGAAGCTTTCTTT. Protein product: CASSRSGRGTEAFF.

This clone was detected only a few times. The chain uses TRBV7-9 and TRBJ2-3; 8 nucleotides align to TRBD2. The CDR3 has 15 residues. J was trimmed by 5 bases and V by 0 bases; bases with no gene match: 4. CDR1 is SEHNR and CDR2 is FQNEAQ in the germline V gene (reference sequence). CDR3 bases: TGTGCCAGCAGCTTAGCGGTCAGCGGGGGAGATACGCAGTATTTT. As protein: CASSLAVSGGDTQYF.

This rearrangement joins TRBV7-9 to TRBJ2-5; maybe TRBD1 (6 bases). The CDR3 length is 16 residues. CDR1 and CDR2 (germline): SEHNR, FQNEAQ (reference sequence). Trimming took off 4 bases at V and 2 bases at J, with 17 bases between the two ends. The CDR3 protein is CASSSLSDRNQETQYF. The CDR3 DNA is TGTGCCAGCAGCTCCCTCTCGGACAGAAATCAAGAGACCCAGTACTTC.

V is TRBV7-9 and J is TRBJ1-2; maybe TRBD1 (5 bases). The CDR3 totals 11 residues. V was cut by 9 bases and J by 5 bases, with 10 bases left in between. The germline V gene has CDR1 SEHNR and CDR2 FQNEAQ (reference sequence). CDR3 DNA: TGTGCCAGTCGTGGGGCTTATGGCTACACCTTC. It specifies CASRGAYGYTF.

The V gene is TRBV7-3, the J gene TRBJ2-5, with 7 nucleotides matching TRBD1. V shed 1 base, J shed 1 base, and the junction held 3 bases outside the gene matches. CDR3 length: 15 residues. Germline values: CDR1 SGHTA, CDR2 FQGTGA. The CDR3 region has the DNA TGTGCCAGCAGCTTAAGGGGACAGACCCAAGAGACCCAGTACTTC. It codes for CASSLRGQTQETQYF. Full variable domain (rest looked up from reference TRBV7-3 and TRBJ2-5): GAGVSQTPSNKVTEKGKYVELRCDPISGHTALYWYRQSLGQGPEFLIYFQGTGAADDSGLPNDRFFAVRPEGSVSTLKIQRTERGDSAVYLCASSLRGQTQETQYFGPGTRLLVL.

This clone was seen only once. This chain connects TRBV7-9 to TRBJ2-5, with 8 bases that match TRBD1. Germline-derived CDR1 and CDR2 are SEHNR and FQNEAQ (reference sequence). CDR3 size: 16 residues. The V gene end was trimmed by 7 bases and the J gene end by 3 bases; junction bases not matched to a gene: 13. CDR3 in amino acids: CASTPRSGTGEETQYF. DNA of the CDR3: TGTGCCAGCACCCCCAGGTCCGGGACAGGCGAAGAGACCCAGTACTTC.

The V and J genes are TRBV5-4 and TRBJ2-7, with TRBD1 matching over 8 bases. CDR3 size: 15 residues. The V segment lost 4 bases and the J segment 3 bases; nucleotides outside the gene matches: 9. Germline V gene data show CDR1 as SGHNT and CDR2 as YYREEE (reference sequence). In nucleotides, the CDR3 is TGTGCCAGCAGCGCCGGGACAGGCCCTAACTACGAGCAGTACTTC. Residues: CASSAGTGPNYEQYF.

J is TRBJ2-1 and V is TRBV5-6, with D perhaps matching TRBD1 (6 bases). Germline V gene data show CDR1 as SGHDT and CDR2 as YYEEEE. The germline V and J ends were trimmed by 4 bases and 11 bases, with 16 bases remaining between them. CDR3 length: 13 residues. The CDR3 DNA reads TGTGCCAGCAGCGGGGGCGGCCGGCAGAAGCAGTTCTTC. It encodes CASSGGGRQKQFF.

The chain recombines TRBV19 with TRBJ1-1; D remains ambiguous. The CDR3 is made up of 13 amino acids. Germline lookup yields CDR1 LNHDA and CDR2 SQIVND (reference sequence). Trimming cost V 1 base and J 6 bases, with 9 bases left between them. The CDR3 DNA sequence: TGTGCCAGTAGTATAGGTGGGGTGGCTGAAGCTTTCTTT. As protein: CASSIGGVAEAFF.

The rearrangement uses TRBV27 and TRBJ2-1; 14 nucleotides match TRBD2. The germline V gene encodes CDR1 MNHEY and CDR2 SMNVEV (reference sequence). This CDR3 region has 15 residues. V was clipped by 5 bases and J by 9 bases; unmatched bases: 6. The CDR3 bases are TGTGCCAGCAGTCTAGGGACTAGCGGGGGCACTGAGCAGTTCTTC. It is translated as CASSLGTSGGTEQFF.

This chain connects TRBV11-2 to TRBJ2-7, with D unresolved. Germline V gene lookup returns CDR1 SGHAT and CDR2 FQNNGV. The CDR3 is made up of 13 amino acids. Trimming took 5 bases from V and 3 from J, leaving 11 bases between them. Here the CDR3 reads CASSRPSRYEQYF. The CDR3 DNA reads TGTGCCAGCAGCCGGCCTTCCCGCTACGAGCAGTACTTC.

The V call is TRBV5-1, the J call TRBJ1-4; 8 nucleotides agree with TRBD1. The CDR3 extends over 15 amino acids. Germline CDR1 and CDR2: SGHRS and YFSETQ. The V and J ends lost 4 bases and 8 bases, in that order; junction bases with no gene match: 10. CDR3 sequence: CASSPHRGEREKLFF. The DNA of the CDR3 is TGCGCCAGCAGCCCCCACAGGGGGGAACGAGAAAAACTGTTTTTT.

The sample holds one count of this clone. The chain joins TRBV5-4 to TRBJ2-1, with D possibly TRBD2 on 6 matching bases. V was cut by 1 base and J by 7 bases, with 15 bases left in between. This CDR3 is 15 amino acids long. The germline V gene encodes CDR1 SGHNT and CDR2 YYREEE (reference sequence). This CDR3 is CASSLSQRVLNEQFF. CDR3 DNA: TGTGCCAGCAGCTTGAGCCAGCGGGTCCTAAATGAGCAGTTCTTC.

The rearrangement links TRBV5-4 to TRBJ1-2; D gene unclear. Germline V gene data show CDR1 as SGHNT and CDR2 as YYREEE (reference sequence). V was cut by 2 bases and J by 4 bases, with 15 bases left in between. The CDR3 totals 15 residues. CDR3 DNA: TGTGCCAGCAGCTTCCCGACTGAGGAAGGCTATGGCTACACCTTC. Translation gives CASSFPTEEGYGYTF.

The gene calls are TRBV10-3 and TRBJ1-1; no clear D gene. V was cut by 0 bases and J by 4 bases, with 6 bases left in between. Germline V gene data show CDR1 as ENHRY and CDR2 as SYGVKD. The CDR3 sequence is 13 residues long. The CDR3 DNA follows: TGTGCCATCAGTGAGTCGATTCCCACTGAAGCTTTCTTT. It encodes CAISESIPTEAFF.

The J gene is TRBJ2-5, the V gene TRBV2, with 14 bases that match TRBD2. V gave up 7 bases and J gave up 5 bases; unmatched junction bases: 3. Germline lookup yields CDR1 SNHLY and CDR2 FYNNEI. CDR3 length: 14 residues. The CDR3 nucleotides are TGTGCCAGCAAACGGACTAGCGGGGGGGAGACCCAGTACTTC. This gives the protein CASKRTSGGETQYF.

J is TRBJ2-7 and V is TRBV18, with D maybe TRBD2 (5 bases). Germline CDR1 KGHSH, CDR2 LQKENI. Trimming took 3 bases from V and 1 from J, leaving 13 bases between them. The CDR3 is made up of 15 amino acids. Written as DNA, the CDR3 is TGTGCCAGCTCACCCCGGGCAACGGGGTCCTACGAGCAGTACTTC. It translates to CASSPRATGSYEQYF.

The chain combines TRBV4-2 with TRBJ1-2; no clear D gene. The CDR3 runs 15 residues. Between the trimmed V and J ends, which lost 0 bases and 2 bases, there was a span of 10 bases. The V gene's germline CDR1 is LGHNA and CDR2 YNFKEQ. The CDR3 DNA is TGTGCCAGCAGCCAAGATCCCGATCTCAACTATGGCTACACCTTC. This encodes CASSQDPDLNYGYTF.

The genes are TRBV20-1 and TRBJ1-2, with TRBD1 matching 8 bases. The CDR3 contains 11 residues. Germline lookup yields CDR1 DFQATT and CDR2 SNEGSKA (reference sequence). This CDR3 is CSAAQGGGYTF. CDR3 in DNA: TGCAGCGCCGCACAGGGGGGTGGCTACACCTTC.

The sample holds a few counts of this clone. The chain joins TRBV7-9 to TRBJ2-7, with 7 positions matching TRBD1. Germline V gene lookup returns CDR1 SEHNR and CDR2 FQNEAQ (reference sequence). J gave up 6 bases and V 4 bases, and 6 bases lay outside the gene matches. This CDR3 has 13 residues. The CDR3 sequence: CASSSVNRGEQYF. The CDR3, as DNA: TGTGCCAGCAGCTCAGTAAACAGGGGCGAGCAGTACTTC.

The CDR3, as DNA: TGTGCCGGAGGACAGGGATTCGGGTATGGCTACACCTTC. Translating it yields CAGGQGFGYGYTF. The chain employs TRBV6-1 and TRBJ1-2; 8 bases align to TRBD1. J lost 5 bases, V lost 11 bases, and 10 bases had no gene match. The germline CDR1 and CDR2 sequences are MNHNS and SASEGT. The CDR3 is made up of 13 amino acids.